What follows is one T cell receptor beta chain and its context. The data belong to a study of OX40 agonist ivuxolimab in advanced cancers. TCRdb keeps only in-frame clones here, not all; method: immunoSEQ multiplex PCR. This table has roughly 75,000 clones, roughly 85% appearing once. Germline trimming cut 4 bases from V and 5 bases from J; bases unmatched to any gene: 7. CDR3 length: 14 residues. Germline V gene sequence: CDR1 SGHNT, CDR2 YYREEE (reference sequence). This TCR came from an adult with an advanced solid tumor such as melanoma, head and neck, liver or kidney cancer. The sequenced sample was CD4+ or CD8+ T cells sorted from blood, obtained in a trial of the OX40 agonist ivuxolimab. The V call is TRBV5-4, the J call TRBJ2-5, with TRBD1 matching 8 bases. This chain's CDR3 is CASSHQGARETQYF. CDR3 bases: TGTGCCAGCAGCCATCAGGGGGCCCGGGAGACCCAGTACTTC.